This T cell receptor (beta chain) was observed in a study of tissue T cells after allogeneic stem cell transplantation. Looking at the study overall: Patients with graft-versus-host disease had grafts: four unmodified, three CD34-selected and T-cell-depleted.

TCRdb keeps only in-frame clones here, not all; method: immunoSEQ multiplex PCR. This sample has some 6,000 clones; about three quarters occur once, and the top ten carry around 5.5%. Germline values: CDR1 PRHDT, CDR2 FYEKMQ (reference sequence). This CDR3 spans 17 amino acids. V lost 2 bases, J lost 2 bases, and 17 bases lay in between. This sequence originates from a man aged 40-75 years who later had graft-versus-host disease after an allogeneic stem cell transplant. V is TRBV13 and J is TRBJ2-3; D may be TRBD1 or TRBD2 (5 bases each). The starting material was blood, obtained before transplantation. This CDR3 reads CASSLRGVLRDTDTQYF. As DNA, the CDR3 is TGTGCCAGCAGCTTAAGAGGGGTTTTAAGAGACACAGATACGCAGTATTTT. The full variable domain, completed using reference TRBV13 and TRBJ2-3, is AAGVIQSPRHLIKEKRETATLKCYPIPRHDTVYWYQQGPGQDPQFLISFYEKMQSDKGSIPDRFSAQQFSDYHSELNMSSLELGDSALYFCASSLRGVLRDTDTQYFGPGTRLTVL.